This TCR beta chain came from a study of shared clonotypes between healthy human individuals. General study findings and limits: It was the few donors that limited the genetic and exposure-history diversity represented.

The sequenced material, unsorted PBMC DNA, was run on ten immunoSEQ deep assay plates. The protocol was immunoSEQ multiplex PCR, while the TCRdb copy is restricted to in-frame clones and leaves out a portion. The table has about half a million clones, more than 75% seen once. This clone appeared a single time. The antigen remains unidentified. This TCR was recovered from a woman aged 40 to 55 in good health. Some clones in this sample may be carry-over from other donors' samples. Sequencing was done on a sample of PBMCs.

The CDR3: CASSARYGTTDTQYF. In nucleotides, the CDR3 is TGTGCCAGCAGCGCCCGATACGGGACTACAGATACGCAGTATTTT. This rearrangement joins TRBV9 to TRBJ2-3, with a possible D match to TRBD2 (6 bases). Trimming shortened V by 3 bases and J by 3 bases, and 14 bases separated the two germline ends. The CDR3 totals 15 residues. The germline V gene has CDR1 SGDLS and CDR2 YYNGEE.